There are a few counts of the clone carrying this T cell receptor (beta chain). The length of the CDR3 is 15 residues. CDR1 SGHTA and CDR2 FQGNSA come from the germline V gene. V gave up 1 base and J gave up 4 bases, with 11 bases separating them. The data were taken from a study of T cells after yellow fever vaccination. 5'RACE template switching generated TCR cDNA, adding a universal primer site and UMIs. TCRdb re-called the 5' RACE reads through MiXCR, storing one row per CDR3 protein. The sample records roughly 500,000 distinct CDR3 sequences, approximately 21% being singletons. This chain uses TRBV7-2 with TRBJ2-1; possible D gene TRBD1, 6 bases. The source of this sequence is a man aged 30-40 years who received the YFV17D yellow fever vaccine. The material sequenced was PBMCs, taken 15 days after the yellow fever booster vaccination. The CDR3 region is CASSLGQGQYNEQFF. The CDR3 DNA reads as TGTGCCAGCAGCTTAGGGCAGGGACAATACAATGAGCAGTTCTTC.